These 21 T cell receptor beta chains came from one sample sequenced in a study of blood T cells in healthy people across ages. Using a J-beta primer mix together with a sample-barcoded 5' primer, a second PCR was run for roughly 7 to 11 cycles. MiXCR, run by TCRdb on the 5' RACE reads, gives a single entry per CDR3 protein. The sample lists 700,000 or so distinct CDR3 sequences, roughly two fifths occurring once. Sample: blood. Source of these receptors: a man older than 75 in good health.

This clonotype was detected a few times. This rearrangement joins TRBV9 to TRBJ2-5; no firm D call. The J call could be wrong; TRBJ2-7 is a better fit for the DNA end. This CDR3 is built from 13 residues. Germline V CDR1 and CDR2: SGDLS, YYNGEE. For the CDR3, the DNA is TGTGCCAGCAGCACCCAGGAAGGGTTCGAGCAGTACTTC. Translated: CASSTQEGFEQYF.

The chain joins TRBV27 to TRBJ1-4, with 9 positions matching TRBD1. Germline CDR1 reads MNHEY; CDR2 reads SMNVEV (reference sequence). The CDR3 spans 14 residues. The ends lost 7 bases at V and 7 bases at J; junction bases unmatched: 7. The chain's CDR3 is CASTAGTGCEKLFF. For the CDR3, the DNA is TGTGCCAGCACCGCCGGGACAGGGTGTGAAAAACTGTTTTTT.

This chain uses TRBV10-3 with TRBJ2-3; the match to TRBD1 covers 7 bases. The CDR3 is 13 residues long. After removal of 8 bases from V and 0 bases from J, the junction contained 2 bases not matched to a gene. The germline V gene encodes CDR1 ENHRY and CDR2 SYGVKD. The CDR3 reads CAIEGASTDTQYF. CDR3 DNA: TGTGCCATCGAGGGGGCCAGCACAGATACGCAGTATTTT.

The chain uses TRBV7-2 and TRBJ1-6, with D tentatively TRBD1 (5 bases). The germline gives CDR1 SGHTA, CDR2 FQGNSA. The ends were cut back, 1 base at V and 5 bases at J, with 15 bases in the middle. This CDR3 spans 17 amino acids. CDR3 sequence: CASSLDSLAGNNSPLHF. The CDR3 region has the DNA TGTGCCAGCAGCTTAGACTCTTTGGCAGGGAATAATTCACCCCTCCACTTT.

This clonotype has a handful of counts. The V gene is TRBV12-3 or TRBV12-4, the J gene TRBJ2-3, with no clear D. V lost 3 bases and J 4 bases, leaving 8 bases between the germline ends. The CDR3 runs 13 residues. The CDR3 reads CASSFGPPDTQYF. The CDR3 DNA is TGTGCCAGCAGTTTCGGCCCCCCAGATACGCAGTATTTT.

This rearrangement joins TRBV30 to TRBJ1-2, with TRBD1 matching over 11 bases. Germline lookup yields CDR1 GTSNPN and CDR2 SVGIG (reference sequence). The V segment lost 3 bases and the J segment 6 bases; nucleotides outside the gene matches: 6. The CDR3 length is 14 residues. In DNA form, the CDR3 reads TGTGCCTGGAGGACAAAGGGACAGGGGGATGGCTACACCTTC. Protein product: CAWRTKGQGDGYTF.

The sample holds a few counts of this clonotype. The chain employs TRBV7-2 and TRBJ2-1; 13 nucleotides align to TRBD2. Trimming took 1 base from V and 6 from J; bases not matched to a gene: 3. Germline CDR1 and CDR2: SGHTA and FQGNSA. This CDR3 contains 16 residues. The CDR3 DNA sequence: TGTGCCAGCAGCTTAGAAGGGACTAGCGGGACCAATGAGCAGTTCTTC. Its protein is CASSLEGTSGTNEQFF.

The rearrangement joins TRBV5-1 to TRBJ2-1; D gene uncertain. The DNA end lines up better with TRBJ2-7; the J call may be wrong. Looked up from germline, CDR1 is SGHRS and CDR2 is YFSETQ. This CDR3 has 15 amino acids. As DNA, the CDR3 is TGCGCCAGCAGCTTGAACCTTGGTCCCTACAATGAGCAGTACTTC. This gives the protein CASSLNLGPYNEQYF.

This clonotype was counted a few times. The chain uses TRBV5-6 and TRBJ1-1; no reliable D call. The V gene lost 3 bases and the J gene lost 6 bases, with 12 bases spanning the gap. The CDR3 contains 13 residues. Germline values: CDR1 SGHDT, CDR2 YYEEEE. CDR3 protein: CASSWGVIPEAFF. The CDR3 nucleotides are TGTGCCAGCAGCTGGGGAGTAATACCTGAAGCTTTCTTT.

The V gene is TRBV7-2, the J gene TRBJ2-1; D call uncertain. The CDR3 totals 15 residues. V was trimmed by 1 base and J by 1 base, leaving 8 bases between them. Germline assignment: CDR1 SGHTA and CDR2 FQGNSA. CDR3 coding DNA: TGTGCCAGCAGCTTAGACTCCCGGTCCTACAATGAGCAGTTCTTC. Protein sequence: CASSLDSRSYNEQFF.

CDR3: CASSPRGGTIQYF. The CDR3 DNA reads as TGTGCCAGCAGCCCCCGCGGGGGGACCATCCAGTACTTC. J is TRBJ2-5 and V is TRBV7-9, with 8 bases aligning to TRBD2. Germline lookup yields CDR1 SEHNR and CDR2 FQNEAQ (reference sequence). This CDR3 region has 13 residues. Germline trimming cut 5 bases from V and 10 bases from J; bases unmatched to any gene: 9.

CDR3 DNA sequence: TGTGCCAGCAGTGGGGACAGGGGGCGCCCTCAGCCCCAGCATTTT. Translation gives CASSGDRGRPQPQHF. The chain recombines TRBV2 with TRBJ1-5, with 12 bases aligning to TRBD1. This CDR3 region has 15 residues. From germline, CDR1 is SNHLY and CDR2 FYNNEI. With V trimmed by 4 bases and J by 6 bases, 4 bases remained unmatched.

This clonotype was detected a few times. This chain links TRBV10-1 with TRBJ2-5; D gene unclear. The CDR3 totals 15 residues. The V end lost 1 base, the J end lost 1 base, and 10 bases lay between the germline ends. Germline CDR1 and CDR2: WNHNN and SYGVQD (reference sequence). In DNA form, the CDR3 reads TGCGCCAGCAGTGAGTTCGGTGACGCCCAAGAGACCCAGTACTTC. Amino acids: CASSEFGDAQETQYF.

The rearrangement uses TRBV20-1 and TRBJ1-2; tentatively, D is TRBD1 (6 bases). Germline values: CDR1 DFQATT, CDR2 SNEGSKA (reference sequence). The CDR3 runs to 13 residues. V gave up 5 bases and J gave up 5 bases, with 15 bases separating them. The CDR3 sequence: CSAYTGTGYGYTF. CDR3 bases: TGCAGTGCTTATACAGGGACCGGTTATGGCTACACCTTC.

This clonotype came up many times. The chain joins TRBV7-3 to TRBJ2-5, with D maybe TRBD2 (5 bases). The CDR3 has 13 residues. Trimming shortened V by 5 bases and J by 5 bases, and 12 bases separated the two germline ends. The germline V gene has CDR1 SGHTA and CDR2 FQGTGA. As DNA, the CDR3 is TGTGCCAGCAGCCAAGGGAGAGGGGAGACCCAGTACTTC. Protein product: CASSQGRGETQYF.

The sample holds a few counts of this clonotype. This chain joins TRBV21-1 and TRBJ2-1; the D call TRBD1 from the table was never checked on the DNA. TRBV21-1 is termed a pseudogene. This CDR3 comprises 16 residues. The CDR3 coding sequence is TGTGCCAGCAGCAAATGGGGCGGTACCGGTCCCAATGAGCAGTTCTTC. This sequence encodes CASSKWGGTGPNEQFF.

This clonotype appeared a few times. V gene TRBV28 combines with J gene TRBJ2-3; D unclear. The germline gives CDR1 MDHEN, CDR2 SYDVKM. The CDR3 extends over 14 amino acids. V was clipped by 3 bases and J by 10 bases, with 17 bases between them. The CDR3 reads CASSFGEVGQPQYF. Here the CDR3 DNA reads TGTGCCAGCAGTTTTGGTGAAGTAGGGCAGCCGCAGTATTTT.

The genes are TRBV28 and TRBJ1-2, with a tentative D call TRBD1 (5 bases). This CDR3 region has 14 residues. The germline V gene encodes CDR1 MDHEN and CDR2 SYDVKM. The V end lost 5 bases, the J end lost 4 bases, and 14 bases lay between the germline ends. The DNA for the CDR3 is TGTGCCAGCAGTCCCGGAGGGGCGACCTATGGCTACACCTTC. Its translation: CASSPGGATYGYTF.

This clonotype was counted between two and nine times. V and J are TRBV20-1 and TRBJ1-2; TRBD1 might be the D (6 bases). The CDR3 totals 13 residues. V shed 3 bases and J shed 7 bases, with 15 bases lying between them. Germline V gives CDR1 DFQATT, CDR2 SNEGSKA (reference sequence). CDR3 sequence reads: CSASNRDPGGYTF. The CDR3 nucleotides are TGCAGTGCTAGTAACAGGGATCCCGGTGGCTACACCTTC.

The V and J genes are TRBV6-2 or TRBV6-3 and TRBJ2-2, with 9 bases fitting TRBD2. V dropped 6 bases and J dropped 3; count of bases not matched to a gene: 5. The length of the CDR3 is 15 residues. Germline lookup yields CDR1 MNHEY and CDR2 SVGEGT. CDR3 region: CASSLSGGDTGELFF. The DNA for the CDR3 is TGTGCCAGCAGCCTTAGCGGGGGAGACACCGGGGAGCTGTTTTTT.

This clonotype has more than one count but fewer than ten. The V gene is TRBV15, the J gene TRBJ2-3; D gene unclear. Deletions cut 1 base from V and 2 bases from J, with 4 bases between. This CDR3 comprises 13 residues. The germline gives CDR1 LNHNV, CDR2 YYDKDF (reference sequence). CDR3 protein: CATSRGLTDTQYF. The CDR3, as DNA: TGTGCCACCAGCAGAGGCCTCACAGATACGCAGTATTTT.